A single sample is the source of the 32 T cell receptor beta chains below, sequenced in a study of T-cell memory formation after mild COVID-19. TCRdb processed the 5' RACE reads anew with MiXCR; each CDR3 protein has one entry. The sample carries hundreds of thousands of distinct CDR3 sequences, around 22% recorded once. Sequencing used PBMCs or a T cell subset sorted from them (not recorded which). These receptors were obtained from an adult woman who had mild COVID-19 (a few samples of this study predate the infection). Cell type and time point are not known.

The sample holds a few counts of this clonotype. The rearrangement uses TRBV18 and TRBJ1-1; D call uncertain. From germline, CDR1 is KGHSH and CDR2 LQKENI. Trimming removed 6 bases at V and 3 bases at J, with 11 bases between. The CDR3 loop spans 13 amino acids. CDR3: CASSLTTDTEAFF. DNA for the CDR3: TGTGCCAGCTCTCTTACCACGGACACTGAAGCTTTCTTT.

This clonotype was seen a few times. The chain links TRBV29-1 to TRBJ2-7; either TRBD1 or TRBD2 may supply D (6 bases each). The V gene's germline CDR1 is SQVTM and CDR2 ANQGSEA. Between the trimmed V and J ends, which lost 4 bases and 0 bases, there was a span of 10 bases. The CDR3 sequence is 13 residues long. DNA for the CDR3: TGCAGCGTTGTGAGGGGGGACTCCTACGAGCAGTACTTC. This gives the protein CSVVRGDSYEQYF.

V is TRBV7-2 and J is TRBJ2-5, with D maybe TRBD1 (8 bases). CDR3 length: 14 amino acids. Trimming pared 6 bases from V and 5 bases from J, leaving 16 bases between. Germline values: CDR1 SGHTA, CDR2 FQGNSA. The CDR3, as DNA: TGTGCCAGCAGGAGACAACAGGGGGGGGAGACCCAGTACTTC. This codes for CASRRQQGGETQYF.

The rearrangement uses TRBV27 and TRBJ1-6, with TRBD1 matching over 8 bases. Germline CDR1 is MNHEY and CDR2 is SMNVEV (reference sequence). There are 18 residues in the CDR3. Trimming at V came to 5 bases and at J to 0 bases, leaving 9 bases not matched to a gene. CDR3: CASSPRQGQGSYNSPLHF. The CDR3 nucleotides are TGTGCCAGCAGTCCGCGACAGGGGCAAGGCTCCTATAATTCACCCCTCCACTTT.

V gene TRBV29-1 combines with J gene TRBJ2-1, with D uncertain. V was shortened by 4 bases and J by 4 bases, with 5 bases between the two germline ends. Germline V CDR1 and CDR2: SQVTM, ANQGSEA. The CDR3 has 11 amino acids. For the CDR3, the DNA is TGCAGCGTTGGAACATACAATGAGCAGTTCTTC. Its translation: CSVGTYNEQFF.

This CDR3 reads CASSPLTGTYTDTQYF. In DNA, the CDR3 is TGTGCCAGCAGCCCCTTGACAGGGACTTACACAGATACGCAGTATTTT. The genes are TRBV5-6 and TRBJ2-3, with a tentative D call TRBD1 (7 bases). This CDR3 spans 16 amino acids. Germline-derived CDR1 and CDR2 are SGHDT and YYEEEE. V was cut by 4 bases and J by 2 bases, with 17 bases left in between.

This clonotype turned up a few times. This rearrangement joins TRBV7-2 to TRBJ1-1; no clear D. This CDR3 has 15 residues. Trimming cost V 1 base and J 1 base, with 10 bases left between them. Germline V gives CDR1 SGHTA, CDR2 FQGNSA. The CDR3 DNA reads TGTGCCAGCAGCTTAGAAGTTGTGTGGAACACTGAAGCTTTCTTT. Translated: CASSLEVVWNTEAFF.

In its sample, this clonotype was seen a few times. The rearrangement links TRBV18 to TRBJ1-5; no clear D. The germline gives CDR1 KGHSH, CDR2 LQKENI. Trimming removed 3 bases from V and 0 bases from J, with 12 bases in between. The CDR3 runs to 16 residues. The CDR3 bases are TGTGCCAGCTCACCCCTAGGGTCGAATAGCAATCAGCCCCAGCATTTT. Translating it yields CASSPLGSNSNQPQHF.

This chain uses TRBV18 with TRBJ2-1, with no clear D. CDR1 and CDR2 from the germline V gene are KGHSH and LQKENI. The CDR3 is made up of 13 amino acids. V lost 3 bases, J lost 9 bases, and 12 bases lay in between. The CDR3 DNA reads as TGTGCCAGCTCACCTGGCGTCCTGGGTGAGCAGTTCTTC. Amino acids: CASSPGVLGEQFF. Filled out from reference TRBV18 and TRBJ2-1, the complete variable domain reads NAGVMQNPRHLVRRRGQEARLRCSPMKGHSHVYWYRQLPEEGLKFMVYLQKENIIDESGMPKERFSAEFPKEGPSILRIQQVVRGDSAAYFCASSPGVLGEQFFGPGTRLTVL.

The V call is TRBV7-8, the J call TRBJ1-2, with a weak D call TRBD1 (6 bases). CDR1 and CDR2 from the germline V gene are SGHVS and FQNEAQ. V lost 5 bases and J 0 bases, leaving 13 bases between the germline ends. The CDR3 runs to 15 residues. In DNA, the CDR3 is TGTGCCAGCAGCCCCTCGGACAGCACTAACTATGGCTACACCTTC. Protein sequence: CASSPSDSTNYGYTF. Using reference TRBV7-8 and TRBJ1-2 for the parts outside the CDR3, the full variable domain is GAGVSQSPRYKVAKRGQDVALRCDPISGHVSLFWYQQALGQGPEFLTYFQNEAQLDKSGLPSDRFFAERPEGSVSTLKIQRTQQEDSAVYLCASSPSDSTNYGYTFGSGTRLTVV.

This clonotype appeared once. CDR3 coding DNA: TGTGCCAGCAGCTCCTCAGGGAACCTTCTAGGGGGCTACACCTTC. Protein: CASSSSGNLLGGYTF. The chain recombines TRBV7-3 with TRBJ1-2; the D gene is possibly TRBD1 (5 bases). Looked up from germline, CDR1 is SGHTA and CDR2 is FQGTGA. The CDR3 contains 15 residues. V shed 4 bases and J shed 8 bases, with 20 bases lying between them.

The chain is built from TRBV29-1 and TRBJ2-7; TRBD1 matches 9 bases. Germline-derived CDR1 and CDR2 are SQVTM and ANQGSEA. CDR3 length: 17 residues. The V and J ends lost 4 bases and 3 bases, in that order; junction bases with no gene match: 16. CDR3 DNA: TGCAGCGTTGGCCTCCGGGACAGGGCTTATACTAGCTACGAGCAGTACTTC. This translates into CSVGLRDRAYTSYEQYF.

The chain couples TRBV28 to TRBJ1-3; D gene unclear. This CDR3 spans 15 amino acids. Germline V gene lookup returns CDR1 MDHEN and CDR2 SYDVKM. Trimming removed 5 bases at V and 0 bases at J, with 11 bases between. The CDR3 loop is CASSTRSDSGNTIYF. In DNA form, the CDR3 reads TGTGCCAGCAGTACGCGGTCTGACTCTGGAAACACCATATATTTT.

This clonotype came up a few times. The rearrangement uses TRBV7-3 and TRBJ2-2; no definite D call. The germline V and J ends were trimmed by 5 bases and 1 base, with 14 bases remaining between them. Per germline, CDR1 SGHTA and CDR2 FQGTGA. CDR3 length: 16 amino acids. The CDR3 loop is CASSPTGRMNTGELFF. The CDR3 DNA is TGTGCCAGCAGCCCAACCGGACGGATGAACACCGGGGAGCTGTTTTTT.

The chain links TRBV7-2 to TRBJ2-7; 10 bases line up with TRBD2. The V segment lost 5 bases and the J segment 2 bases; nucleotides outside the gene matches: 9. Germline V gene data show CDR1 as SGHTA and CDR2 as FQGNSA. This CDR3 is built from 16 residues. In DNA, the CDR3 is TGTGCCAGCAGCCCGACTAGCGGGTCACGGACCTACGAGCAGTACTTC. Translation: CASSPTSGSRTYEQYF.

V gene TRBV11-2 combines with J gene TRBJ2-2, with TRBD2 matching over 7 bases. The germline CDR1 and CDR2 sequences are SGHAT and FQNNGV. Germline trimming cut 4 bases from V and 5 bases from J; bases unmatched to any gene: 7. The CDR3 covers 15 residues. Written as DNA, the CDR3 is TGTGCCAGCAGCTCGAGCGGGGTAGGAACCGGGGAGCTGTTTTTT. Amino acid sequence: CASSSSGVGTGELFF.

The chain is built from TRBV3-2 and TRBJ2-2; the listed D gene, TRBD2, was not tested against the DNA. TRBV3-2 is listed as a pseudogene. The CDR3 is 15 residues long. The CDR3 sequence is CAQKGLAGENGELFF. CDR3 sequence (DNA): TGTGCCCAAAAGGGACTAGCGGGAGAAAACGGGGAGCTGTTTTTT.

V and J are TRBV12-3 or TRBV12-4 and TRBJ2-3; D may match TRBD1 or TRBD2 (7 bases each). The V gene lost 5 bases and the J gene lost 2 bases, with 17 bases spanning the gap. The CDR3 has 16 amino acids. The CDR3 loop is CASSRVGRGLTDTQYF. CDR3 nucleotide sequence: TGTGCCAGCAGTCGCGTTGGGAGGGGGCTCACAGATACGCAGTATTTT.

This clonotype was seen a few times. The chain joins TRBV24-1 to TRBJ1-1; D ambiguous. Germline V gene data show CDR1 as KGHDR and CDR2 as SFDVKD. Trimming took off 9 bases at V and 1 base at J, with 11 bases between the two ends. This CDR3 contains 13 residues. The CDR3 bases are TGTGCCACCCCGCGACCGCCGAACACTGAAGCTTTCTTT. Its protein is CATPRPPNTEAFF.

There are a few counts of this clonotype. This chain connects TRBV6-5 to TRBJ2-3, with D tentatively TRBD2 (5 bases). The V end was cut by 0 bases, the J end by 0 bases, with 10 bases between. The length of the CDR3 is 16 residues. Germline-derived CDR1 and CDR2 are MNHEY and SVGAGI. CDR3 residues: CASSYSGRSSTDTQYF. Written as DNA, the CDR3 is TGTGCCAGCAGTTACTCGGGGAGATCTAGCACAGATACGCAGTATTTT.

Worth noting for this clonotype: At one of its ends the junction is not consistent with the germline gene, which may arise from a read error. This sequence joins TRBV5-6 and TRBJ2-5; D may match TRBD1 or TRBD2 (5 bases each). This CDR3 region has 16 residues. The V gene's germline CDR1 is SGHDT and CDR2 YYEEEE. The CDR3 spells CACSLGGGPTGETQYF. The CDR3 nucleotides read TGTGCCTGCAGCTTGGGTGGGGGTCCCACCGGGGAGACCCAGTACTTC.

This clonotype occurred a few times. This chain connects TRBV14 to TRBJ2-7, with D unresolved. Germline V gene data show CDR1 as SGHDN and CDR2 as FVKESK. V lost 0 bases and J 8 bases, leaving 8 bases between the germline ends. This CDR3 comprises 12 residues. The CDR3 loop reads CASSQDRVKQYF. CDR3 DNA sequence: TGTGCCAGCAGCCAAGATCGGGTGAAGCAGTACTTC.

The chain carries TRBV7-2 and TRBJ2-1; the D gene is possibly TRBD2 (6 bases). Looked up from germline, CDR1 is SGHTA and CDR2 is FQGNSA. The CDR3 extends over 14 amino acids. The V end lost 1 base, the J end lost 10 bases, and 14 bases lay between the germline ends. CDR3 DNA sequence: TGTGCCAGCAGCTTAGAGCGATGGGCGGGAGAGCAGTTCTTC. It is translated as CASSLERWAGEQFF.

The chain combines TRBV19 with TRBJ2-5; 9 nucleotides line up with TRBD2. The CDR3 is 13 residues long. Per the germline V gene, CDR1 is LNHDA and CDR2 is SQIVND (reference sequence). After removal of 4 bases from V and 7 bases from J, the junction contained 4 bases not matched to a gene. The chain's CDR3 is CASSTSGAATQYF. CDR3 nucleotides: TGTGCCAGTAGTACTAGCGGGGCCGCGACCCAGTACTTC. The full variable domain, rest sourced from reference TRBV19 and TRBJ2-5, is DGGITQSPKYLFRKEGQNVTLSCEQNLNHDAMYWYRQDPGQGLRLIYYSQIVNDFQKGDIAEGYSVSREKKESFPLTVTSAQKNPTAFYLCASSTSGAATQYFGPGTRLLVL.

This clonotype was seen only a few times. The V call is TRBV29-1, the J call TRBJ2-2; TRBD1 agrees at 8 bases. V lost 5 bases and J lost 4; bases outside the gene matches: 9. Germline V gene sequence: CDR1 SQVTM, CDR2 ANQGSEA. The CDR3 sequence is 15 residues long. CDR3 loop: CSVHRTGQGTGELFF. The CDR3, as DNA: TGCAGCGTTCACAGGACAGGGCAGGGCACCGGGGAGCTGTTTTTT.

The chain joins TRBV3-1 to TRBJ1-6; unclear D gene. CDR3 length: 16 amino acids. Trimming pared 0 bases from V and 9 bases from J, leaving 15 bases between. CDR1 LGHDT and CDR2 YNNKEL come from the germline V gene (reference sequence). This chain's CDR3 is CASSQDLRAPVSPLHF. The CDR3 DNA sequence: TGTGCCAGCAGCCAAGATCTGAGGGCTCCCGTTTCACCCCTCCACTTT.

In this sample, this clonotype turned up a few times. The J gene is TRBJ2-5, the V gene TRBV9, with TRBD2 identical over 8 bases. The CDR3 sequence is 14 residues long. CDR1 and CDR2 (germline): SGDLS, YYNGEE. The V and J ends lost 4 bases and 4 bases, in that order; junction bases with no gene match: 6. CDR3 bases: TGTGCCAGCAGCCCCCCCGGGGGGGGAGAGACCCAGTACTTC. Encoded protein: CASSPPGGGETQYF.

The gene calls are TRBV12-3 or TRBV12-4 and TRBJ2-7, with a possible D match to TRBD1 (5 bases). V lost 2 bases, J lost 2 bases, and 13 bases lay in between. The CDR3 runs 15 residues. The CDR3 sequence: CASSLSAGSPYEQYF. DNA of the CDR3: TGTGCCAGCAGTTTATCGGCAGGGTCCCCCTACGAGCAGTACTTC.

V usage is TRBV12-3 or TRBV12-4 and J usage is TRBJ2-2, with TRBD1 matching over 7 bases. Trimming at V came to 5 bases and at J to 6 bases, leaving 3 bases not matched to a gene. CDR3 length: 13 residues. CDR3 bases: TGTGCCAGCAGTCTGACAGGGCCCGGGGAGCTGTTTTTT. This gives the protein CASSLTGPGELFF.

This rearrangement joins TRBV28 to TRBJ2-1, with TRBD2 identical over 9 bases. Losses at the gene ends were 1 base for V and 3 bases for J; bases not matched to a gene: 7. The germline V gene has CDR1 MDHEN and CDR2 SYDVKM. The CDR3 covers 17 residues. CDR3 in amino acids: CASSLSRLAGLYNEQFF. For the CDR3, the DNA is TGTGCCAGCAGTTTATCCCGTCTAGCGGGACTCTACAATGAGCAGTTCTTC.

The J gene is TRBJ2-3, the V gene TRBV3-1, with 10 bases identical to TRBD2. CDR1 is LGHDT and CDR2 is YNNKEL in the germline V gene (reference sequence). The V and J ends lost 4 bases and 4 bases, in that order; junction bases with no gene match: 8. This CDR3 spans 16 amino acids. CDR3 coding DNA: TGTGCCAGCAGCCTACAGAGCGGGGGGGCAGCAGATACGCAGTATTTT. It is translated as CASSLQSGGAADTQYF.

A few counts support this clonotype. The chain recombines TRBV12-3 or TRBV12-4 with TRBJ2-7, with no clear D. Deletions cut 8 bases from V and 3 bases from J, with 20 bases between. The CDR3 has 15 residues. The DNA of the CDR3 is TGTGCCAGCCCCACAGCAGGCTCCCCACTCTACGAGCAGTACTTC. Translating gives CASPTAGSPLYEQYF.